Described below is a single T cell receptor beta chain sequence and its context. The antigen remains undetermined. The entry originates in a study of T cell repertoires in cytomegalovirus infection. Study-wide context: An indication of both CMV infection and matching HLA type came from public TCR beta signatures. Overall study findings and caveats: Individuals carrying CMV plus the relevant HLA were identified by cumulative frequency of public TCR beta families.

From the reads, TCRdb called clonotypes with MiXCR, one entry per CDR3 protein. The sample includes more than 500,000 distinct CDR3 sequences, more than 15% seen only once; the top ten take 20% to 30%. CDR1 and CDR2 from the germline V gene are MGHRA and YSYEKL. Trimming cost V 1 base and J 2 bases, with 9 bases left between them. The CDR3 loop spans 15 amino acids. The sequencing input was CD8+ T cells from PBMCs. The clonotype was recovered from a human donor in good health (CMV status not recorded). Some clones in this sample may be carry-over from other donors' samples. The genes are TRBV4-1 and TRBJ1-5; D might be TRBD1 (5 bases). The CDR3 here is CASSQAGGGNQPQHF. CDR3 nucleotides: TGCGCCAGCAGCCAAGCGGGAGGGGGCAATCAGCCCCAGCATTTT.